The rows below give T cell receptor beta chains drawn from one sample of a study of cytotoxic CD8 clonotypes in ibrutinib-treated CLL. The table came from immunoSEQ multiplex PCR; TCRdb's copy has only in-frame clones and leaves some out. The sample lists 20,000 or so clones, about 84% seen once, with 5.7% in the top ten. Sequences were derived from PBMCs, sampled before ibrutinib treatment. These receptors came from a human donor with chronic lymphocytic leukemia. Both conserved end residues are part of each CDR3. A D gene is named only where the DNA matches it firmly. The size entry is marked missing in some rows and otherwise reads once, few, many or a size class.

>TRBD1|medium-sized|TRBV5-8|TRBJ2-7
TGTGCCAGCAGCTCATCGGGGACAGGGGAATACGAGCAGTACTTC
CASSSSGTGEYEQYF
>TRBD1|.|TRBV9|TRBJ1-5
TGTGCCAGCAGCGTAGGGACAGGTGTCAATCAGCCCCAGCATTTT
CASSVGTGVNQPQHF
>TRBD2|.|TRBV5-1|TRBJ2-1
TGCGCCAGCAGCCCCGGGACTAGCGGGGGGGCTGCAAATGAGCAGTTCTTC
CASSPGTSGGAANEQFF
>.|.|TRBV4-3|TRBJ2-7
TGCGCCAGCAGCCAAGAAGGGCCAGGCGCTCGATACGAGCAGTACTTC
CASSQEGPGARYEQYF
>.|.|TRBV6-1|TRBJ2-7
TGTGCCAGCAGGGACATTCCGGTGCAGTACTTC
CASRDIPVQYF
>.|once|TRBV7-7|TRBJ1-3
TGTGCCAGCAGTCCAGGGACCTCGGGAAACACCATATATTTT
CASSPGTSGNTIYF
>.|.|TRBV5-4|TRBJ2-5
TGTGCCAGCAGCTTGCGAGGGCCCCAAGAGACCCAGTACTTC
CASSLRGPQETQYF
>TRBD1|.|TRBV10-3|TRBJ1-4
TGTGCCATCAGTGAGTCGGGTGGACAGGGGGCTAATGAAAAACTGTTTTTT
CAISESGGQGANEKLFF
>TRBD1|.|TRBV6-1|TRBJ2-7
TGTGCCAGCAGTGGGTCCGGGACAGGGGGCGACGAGCAGTACTTC
CASSGSGTGGDEQYF
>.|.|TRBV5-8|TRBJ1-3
TGTGCCAGCAGCTATATCAGTGGGACCTACAACGATGGAAACACCATATATTTT
CASSYISGTYNDGNTIYF
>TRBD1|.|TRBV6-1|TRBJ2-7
TGTGCCAGCAGTGGGACAGGGCTAGCGTACGAGCAGTACTTC
CASSGTGLAYEQYF
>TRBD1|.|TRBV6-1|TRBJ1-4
TGTGCCAGCAGAAGACAGGGTACGGTTCATGAAAAACTGTTTTTT
CASRRQGTVHEKLFF
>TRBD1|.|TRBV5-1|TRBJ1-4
TGCGCCAGCAGCTCTCAGGGGGGGAATGAAAAACTGTTTTTT
CASSSQGGNEKLFF
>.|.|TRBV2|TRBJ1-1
TGTGCCAGCAGGGGGCTGGAGAACACTGAAGCTTTCTTT
CASRGLENTEAFF
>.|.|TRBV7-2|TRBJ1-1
TGTGCCAGCAGCTTAGACAGAGTGAACACTGAAGCTTTCTTT
CASSLDRVNTEAFF
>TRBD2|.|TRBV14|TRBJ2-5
TGTGCCAGCAGCCAAGATTTCGGGCCGACTAGCGGAGAGACCCAGTACTTC
CASSQDFGPTSGETQYF
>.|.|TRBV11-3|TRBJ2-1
TGTGCCAGCAGCCGGGTTCGGGGGGCGGCAAATGAGCAGTTCTTC
CASSRVRGAANEQFF
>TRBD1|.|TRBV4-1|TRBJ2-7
TGCGCCAGCAGCCAAGCCGGGACAGTGGACGAGCAGTACTTC
CASSQAGTVDEQYF
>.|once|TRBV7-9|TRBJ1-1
TGTGCCAGCAGCTTTAGAAACCCTGAAGCTTTCTTT
CASSFRNPEAFF
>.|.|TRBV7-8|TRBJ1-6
TGTGCCAGCAGCTTAGGGGGGGCGCGGGATAATTCACCCCTCCACTTT
CASSLGGARDNSPLHF
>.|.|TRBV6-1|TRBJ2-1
TGTGCCAGCACCGTCAGGCAGGGGATCAATGAGCAGTTCTTC
CASTVRQGINEQFF
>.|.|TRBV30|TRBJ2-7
TGTGCCTGGAGCGCCCCCGCGCGGGACAACCACTACGAGCAGTACTTC
CAWSAPARDNHYEQYF
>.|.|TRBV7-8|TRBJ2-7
TGTGCCAGCAGCTTAGGCCAGGGGGGTTACGAGCAGTACTTC
CASSLGQGGYEQYF